One and the same sample provided the 30 T cell receptor beta chains below, sequenced in a study of shared clonotypes between healthy human individuals. The repertoire was sequenced with immunoSEQ multiplex PCR; TCRdb's copy has only in-frame clones and lacks some. The profile shows about 1 million clones, under 80% of them singletons. Sequencing used memory CD4+ T cells sorted from blood. Subset in this sample: CD45RA-negative fraction. Receptors were obtained from a man aged 18 to 35 in good health.

This clone was seen a handful of times. J is TRBJ2-2 and V is TRBV10-2, with 7 bases aligning to TRBD1. V lost 8 bases and J lost 0; bases outside the gene matches: 12. The CDR3 sequence is 17 residues long. Per the germline V gene, CDR1 is WSHSY and CDR2 is SAAADI. The CDR3 region has the DNA TGCGCCAGCCTGAAGGGACAGTCGTTCGCGAACACCGGGGAGCTGTTTTTT. Its translation: CASLKGQSFANTGELFF.

The chain combines TRBV6-1 with TRBJ1-5; D gene uncertain. V was pared by 5 bases and J by 6 bases, with 14 bases between. The CDR3 is made up of 14 amino acids. Germline V gene data show CDR1 as MNHNS and CDR2 as SASEGT. The CDR3 sequence: CASSKSVSGQPQHF. CDR3 nucleotides: TGTGCCAGCAGTAAATCCGTTTCAGGTCAGCCCCAGCATTTT.

This clone was seen a handful of times. The CDR3 reads CASSTRQGAGSGELFF. In nucleotides, the CDR3 is TGTGCCAGCAGCACACGACAGGGGGCGGGTTCCGGGGAGCTGTTTTTT. The chain couples TRBV11-3 to TRBJ2-2; 10 positions match TRBD1. The CDR3 has 16 amino acids. CDR1 is SGHNT and CDR2 is YENEEA in the germline V gene. V shed 5 bases and J 6 bases; nucleotides not matched to a gene: 9.

This chain uses TRBV6-5 with TRBJ2-5, with D possibly TRBD1 on 6 matching bases. Per the germline V gene, CDR1 is MNHEY and CDR2 is SVGAGI. V dropped 2 bases and J dropped 0 bases, with 10 bases sitting between them. The CDR3 is 15 amino acids. CDR3 amino acids: CASSYTTGNQETQYF. DNA of the CDR3: TGTGCCAGCAGTTACACGACAGGAAACCAAGAGACCCAGTACTTC.

This rearrangement joins TRBV9 to TRBJ2-1; D possibly corresponds to TRBD2 (5 bases). CDR3 length: 16 amino acids. CDR1 SGDLS and CDR2 YYNGEE come from the germline V gene. V shed 3 bases and J shed 0 bases, with 13 bases lying between them. This chain's CDR3 is CASSAERRSSYNEQFF. CDR3 bases: TGTGCCAGCAGCGCTGAGCGGAGGAGCTCCTACAATGAGCAGTTCTTC.

This chain links TRBV6-5 with TRBJ1-3; unclear D gene. This CDR3 has 14 amino acids. The germline V gene encodes CDR1 MNHEY and CDR2 SVGAGI. V was clipped by 6 bases and J by 2 bases, with 11 bases between them. Written as DNA, the CDR3 is TGTGCCAGCAGGTCCCTTAGGGCTGGAAACACCATATATTTT. Protein: CASRSLRAGNTIYF.

The rearrangement joins TRBV1 to TRBJ2-1; the table's D call, TRBD2, was not checked against the DNA. TRBV1 is shown as a pseudogene. This CDR3 comprises 15 residues. For the CDR3, the DNA is TGCACCAGCAGCCAATGTCCTAGCGGCTACAATGAGCAGTTCTTC. It encodes CTSSQCPSGYNEQFF.

The rearrangement links TRBV6-5 to TRBJ2-5; D is possibly TRBD1 (6 bases). Trimming removed 6 bases at V and 4 bases at J, with 15 bases between. Looked up from germline, CDR1 is MNHEY and CDR2 is SVGAGI. The CDR3 runs to 14 residues. CDR3 sequence: CASRNRDSVETQYF. CDR3 nucleotide sequence: TGTGCCAGCAGGAACAGGGATTCGGTAGAGACCCAGTACTTC.

This clone was counted many times. The V call is TRBV30, the J call TRBJ2-1; a possible D gene is TRBD1 (5 bases). V shed 3 bases and J shed 0 bases, with 9 bases lying between them. Germline V lookup: CDR1 GTSNPN, CDR2 SVGIG (reference sequence). CDR3 length: 14 amino acids. CDR3 coding DNA: TGTGCCTGGAGGGACATCAGCTCCTACAATGAGCAGTTCTTC. The encoded protein is CAWRDISSYNEQFF.

The J gene is TRBJ2-1, the V gene TRBV28; TRBD2 matches at 7 bases. With V trimmed by 5 bases and J by 7 bases, 5 bases remained unmatched. This CDR3 has 13 residues. From germline, CDR1 is MDHEN and CDR2 SYDVKM. The CDR3 here is CASSRGVENEQFF. The CDR3 coding sequence is TGTGCCAGCAGTCGGGGGGTGGAGAATGAGCAGTTCTTC.

This chain connects TRBV5-1 to TRBJ2-5; D assignment may be TRBD1 or TRBD2 (5 bases each). This CDR3 has 14 residues. In germline, CDR1 is SGHRS, CDR2 YFSETQ. V dropped 4 bases and J dropped 2 bases, with 12 bases sitting between them. The CDR3 DNA follows: TGCGCCAGCAGCCAGGGACGAAGGCAAGAGACCCAGTACTTC. Translation: CASSQGRRQETQYF. The variable domain in full, completed from reference TRBV5-1 and TRBJ2-5, reads KAGVTQTPRYLIKTRGQQVTLSCSPISGHRSVSWYQQTPGQGLQFLFEYFSETQRNKGNFPGRFSGRQFSNSRSEMNVSTLELGDSALYLCASSQGRRQETQYFGPGTRLLVL.

This clone was observed once. The chain combines TRBV5-6 with TRBJ2-2, with a tentative D call TRBD1 (5 bases). CDR1 and CDR2 from the germline V gene are SGHDT and YYEEEE. Trimming cost V 2 bases and J 2 bases, with 10 bases left between them. The CDR3 contains 15 residues. CDR3 nucleotide sequence: TGTGCCAGCAGCTTAAGACAGCTAAACACCGGGGAGCTGTTTTTT. Translated: CASSLRQLNTGELFF. The variable domain in full, with the rest retrieved from reference TRBV5-6 and TRBJ2-2, is DAGVTQSPTHLIKTRGQQVTLRCSPKSGHDTVSWYQQALGQGPQFIFQYYEEEERQRGNFPDRFSGHQFPNYSSELNVNALLLGDSALYLCASSLRQLNTGELFFGEGSRLTVL.

The genes are TRBV7-9 and TRBJ2-6, with 8 bases that match TRBD1. This CDR3 contains 18 residues. The V segment lost 5 bases and the J segment 0 bases; nucleotides outside the gene matches: 9. The germline V gene has CDR1 SEHNR and CDR2 FQNEAQ (reference sequence). The CDR3 region is CASSGRTGLDSGANVLTF. The CDR3 DNA sequence: TGTGCCAGCAGCGGGCGGACAGGGTTGGACTCTGGGGCCAACGTCCTGACTTTC.

The V call is TRBV5-5, the J call TRBJ2-5; no clear D. CDR1 is SGHKS, CDR2 YYEKEE, per germline (reference sequence). Trimming pared 2 bases from V and 1 base from J, leaving 15 bases between. The CDR3 consists of 16 residues. The CDR3 region is CASSLEQHRPQETQYF. CDR3 DNA sequence: TGTGCCAGCAGCTTAGAGCAACACAGACCCCAAGAGACCCAGTACTTC.

This chain uses TRBV10-3 with TRBJ1-2; the match to TRBD1 covers 12 bases. CDR3 length equals 14 residues. V was pared by 10 bases and J by 7 bases, with 10 bases of the junction left unmatched. Germline V gene data show CDR1 as ENHRY and CDR2 as SYGVKD. The CDR3, as DNA: TGTGCCACCGCGCCGGGACAGGGGGCGGGTGGCTACACCTTC. Translation gives CATAPGQGAGGYTF.

The V call is TRBV10-2, the J call TRBJ2-7, with a possible D match to TRBD2 (6 bases). V lost 7 bases to trimming and J lost 3 bases, with 13 bases between them. CDR1 WSHSY and CDR2 SAAADI come from the germline V gene. The CDR3 is 13 residues long. The CDR3 nucleotides are TGCGCCAGCACACGCGGGGACCACTACGAGCAGTACTTC. Encoded protein: CASTRGDHYEQYF.

This clone was seen a few times. The chain uses TRBV28 and TRBJ2-3, with a possible D match to TRBD1 (5 bases). There are 12 residues in the CDR3. CDR1 is MDHEN, CDR2 SYDVKM, per germline. The V end lost 10 bases, the J end lost 3 bases, and 11 bases lay between the germline ends. DNA of the CDR3: TGTGCCACCGAGACAGTAACAGATACGCAGTATTTT. As protein: CATETVTDTQYF.

The chain uses TRBV30 and TRBJ2-1; TRBD2 might be the D (5 bases). The CDR3 spans 11 residues. V lost 3 bases, J lost 10 bases, and 10 bases lay in between. CDR1 is GTSNPN and CDR2 is SVGIG in the germline V gene (reference sequence). CDR3 in DNA: TGTGCCTGGAGGAGGGTTGGGGAGCAGTTCTTC. Residues: CAWRRVGEQFF.

This clone has a handful of counts. This CDR3 is CASSVSGSEPDTQYF. For the CDR3, the DNA is TGTGCCAGCAGCGTTTCAGGGTCCGAGCCAGATACGCAGTATTTT. The gene calls are TRBV9 and TRBJ2-3; D is perhaps TRBD1 (5 bases). Germline V gene data show CDR1 as SGDLS and CDR2 as YYNGEE. V shed 2 bases and J shed 4 bases, with 14 bases lying between them. The CDR3 sequence is 15 residues long.

This sequence joins TRBV11-3 and TRBJ2-1, with 12 bases identical to TRBD1. The length of the CDR3 is 17 residues. Germline V gene data show CDR1 as SGHNT and CDR2 as YENEEA. V shed 4 bases and J 5 bases; nucleotides not matched to a gene: 9. The CDR3 coding sequence is TGTGCCAGCAGCTCGGAGGGACAGGGGGCGAGGGACAATGAGCAGTTCTTC. It encodes CASSSEGQGARDNEQFF.

V gene TRBV7-8 combines with J gene TRBJ2-1; the match to TRBD2 covers 7 bases. The CDR3 covers 16 residues. With V trimmed by 2 bases and J by 7 bases, 11 bases remained unmatched. Germline assignment: CDR1 SGHVS and CDR2 FQNEAQ. The CDR3 DNA is TGTGCCAGCAGCTTATGGGGCGGGAGCGGAACTAATGAGCAGTTCTTC. Residues: CASSLWGGSGTNEQFF. The full variable domain, in which reference TRBV7-8 and TRBJ2-1 provide the parts outside the CDR3, is GAGVSQSPRYKVAKRGQDVALRCDPISGHVSLFWYQQALGQGPEFLTYFQNEAQLDKSGLPSDRFFAERPEGSVSTLKIQRTQQEDSAVYLCASSLWGGSGTNEQFFGPGTRLTVL.

The V and J genes are TRBV2 and TRBJ1-5; D gene ambiguous. Germline V gene sequence: CDR1 SNHLY, CDR2 FYNNEI. The V gene lost 4 bases and the J gene lost 12 bases, with 13 bases spanning the gap. This CDR3 spans 12 amino acids. The CDR3 protein is CASSVQSGGQHF. CDR3 DNA sequence: TGTGCCAGCAGTGTTCAGTCCGGAGGCCAGCATTTT.

V and J are TRBV21-1 and TRBJ2-7; the DNA was not compared with TRBD1, the D call given in the table. TRBV21-1 is a pseudogene locus. There are 17 residues in the CDR3. In DNA form, the CDR3 reads TGTGCCAGCAGCATAGCCGACAGCAAACTAACCTCCTACGAGCAGTACTTC. Its translation: CASSIADSKLTSYEQYF.

This clone was found a few times. CDR3 residues: CASSTTEAAYNSPLHF. The CDR3 DNA follows: TGTGCCAGCAGCACAACAGAAGCAGCCTATAATTCACCCCTCCACTTT. V usage is TRBV7-6 and J usage is TRBJ1-6; D not certain. CDR3 length: 16 amino acids. V lost 5 bases to trimming and J lost 2 bases, with 13 bases between them. Germline assignment: CDR1 SGHVS and CDR2 FNYEAQ.

A single count supports this clone. The genes are TRBV20-1 and TRBJ2-7; D gene ambiguous. The germline gives CDR1 DFQATT, CDR2 SNEGSKA (reference sequence). Trimming shortened V by 2 bases and J by 3 bases, and 5 bases separated the two germline ends. The CDR3 covers 11 residues. In DNA form, the CDR3 reads TGCAGTGCTAGAAACTACTACGAGCAGTACTTC. As protein: CSARNYYEQYF.

V is TRBV7-2 and J is TRBJ2-7; 9 bases map to TRBD1. V lost 2 bases and J lost 5; bases outside the gene matches: 7. There are 15 residues in the CDR3. Germline CDR1 is SGHTA and CDR2 is FQGNSA. In DNA form, the CDR3 reads TGTGCCAGCAGCTTATCGGGACAGGGACTACACGAGCAGTACTTC. Protein sequence: CASSLSGQGLHEQYF.

The V gene is TRBV10-3, the J gene TRBJ2-3, with D perhaps TRBD1 or TRBD2 (5 bases each). This CDR3 is built from 13 residues. Germline V CDR1 and CDR2: ENHRY, SYGVKD. V gave up 3 bases and J gave up 4 bases, with 8 bases separating them. The CDR3 DNA sequence: TGTGCCATCAGTGATTGGGGACCAGATACGCAGTATTTT. This translates into CAISDWGPDTQYF.

The V call is TRBV7-9, the J call TRBJ2-1, with TRBD2 matching over 10 bases. The germline CDR1 and CDR2 sequences are SEHNR and FQNEAQ (reference sequence). The length of the CDR3 is 12 residues. Losses at the gene ends were 6 bases for V and 9 bases for J; bases not matched to a gene: 2. The CDR3 DNA reads TGTGCCAGCAGGGCTAGCGGGAGTGAGCAGTTCTTC. The encoded protein is CASRASGSEQFF.

This clone was seen only once. The chain is built from TRBV18 and TRBJ1-5; tentatively, D is TRBD1 (5 bases). The CDR3 has 15 amino acids. Per germline, CDR1 KGHSH and CDR2 LQKENI. V lost 3 bases to trimming and J lost 3 bases, with 12 bases between them. The CDR3 is CASSPGTYPNQPQHF. Here the CDR3 DNA reads TGTGCCAGCTCACCCGGGACCTACCCCAATCAGCCCCAGCATTTT.

The chain carries TRBV25-1 and TRBJ1-5; 8 bases align to TRBD1. The length of the CDR3 is 13 residues. Germline V gives CDR1 MGHDK, CDR2 SYGVNS. Trimming cost V 8 bases and J 4 bases; bases outside gene matches: 4. CDR3 sequence (DNA): TGTGCCAGCGAAAGACAGGGGAATCAGCCCCAGCATTTT. Its protein product is CASERQGNQPQHF.